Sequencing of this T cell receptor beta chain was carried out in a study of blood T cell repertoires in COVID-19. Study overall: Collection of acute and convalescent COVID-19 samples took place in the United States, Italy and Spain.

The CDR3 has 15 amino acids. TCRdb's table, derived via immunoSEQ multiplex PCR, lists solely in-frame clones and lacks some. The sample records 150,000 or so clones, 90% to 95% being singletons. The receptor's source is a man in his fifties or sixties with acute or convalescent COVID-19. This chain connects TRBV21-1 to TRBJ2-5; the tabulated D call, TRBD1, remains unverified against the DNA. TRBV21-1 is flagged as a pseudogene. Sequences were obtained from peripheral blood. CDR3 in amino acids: CASSTRQDPRETQYF. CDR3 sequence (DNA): TGTGCCAGCAGCACCCGACAGGACCCGAGGGAGACCCAGTACTTC.